This T cell receptor beta chain derives from a study of blood T cell repertoires in COVID-19 (dated by TCRdb to 2020 to 2022). Some background on the complete study: Samples covering the acute and convalescent phases of COVID-19 were provided by collaborators in the United States, Italy and Spain. The prospective study material was composed of cDNA or gDNA derived from T cells, B-cell-depleted T cells, or PBMCs. HLA class I and class II types, where available, came from metadata supplied by the sample provider rather than from assay-based typing. Samples were obtained from the ongoing ImmuneRACE study (first 160 participants) and from over a thousand subjects provided by 6 global collaborators. Deeply sampled blood TCRbeta repertoires from subjects exposed to, actively infected with, or recovered from COVID-19 were included in the dataset. Sample metadata almost always included a de-identified subject ID, COVID-19 status, age in years and sex. The repertoires were made available in a free public database intended to serve as a resource for research on the immune response to SARS-CoV-2. Results and caveats for the whole study, not just this receptor: The quantity of clinical and demographic metadata differed by source and by participant and was supplied without curation.

Turning to this clone: It has no known antigen specificity. No base quality information exists; no much larger clone differs at one position.

CDR1 and CDR2, looked up from the germline V gene, are ENHRY and SYGVKD. The V end gives up 4 bases and the J end 5 bases, leaving 1 base in the junction not matched to a gene. The CDR3 runs 13 amino acids, cysteine and phenylalanine included. Here the CDR3 DNA is all that survives: 39 bases in frame from base 1. Collaborating institutions collected whole blood in K2EDTA tubes following their own protocols. For TCRbeta analysis, collaborators shipped samples in one of three forms: frozen whole blood, isolated PBMCs, or DNA extracted from either of those sample types. TCRbeta CDR3 regions were amplified from genomic DNA using the immunoSEQ Assay, a bias-controlled multiplex PCR. On the study's bioinformatics: The number of nucleated cells in each sample was estimated by amplification of reference gene primers within the assay. To quantify the absolute abundance of each unique TCRbeta CDR3 rearrangement, sequence reads were collapsed and filtered. Productive Simpson clonality was computed per sample as the square root of Simpson's diversity index over productive rearrangements. TCRdb carries this immuneACCESS record with in-frame sequences only. Its versions omit some clonotypes, under half of them owing to an unresolved V gene in the studies checked, with the rest unexplained. The DNA was the basis for D and trimming; V, J and clone size are from that table. The sample table contains approximately 100,000 clones; only one count was recorded for roughly 86% of them. The ten largest clonotypes hold 5.5% to 6.5% of the sample.

The sample consisted of peripheral blood. The rearranged segments are TRBV10-3 and TRBJ2-5; the junction holds 10 bases that match TRBD1. This receptor was obtained from a woman aged 55-70 years with acute or convalescent COVID-19. The CDR3 region reads CAISGTGGETQYF. The nucleotides are TGTGCCATCAGTGGGACAGGGGGTGAGACCCAGTACTTC.